This T cell receptor (beta chain) appears in the sequencing data of a study of cytomegalovirus exposure and HLA in healthy donors. Study findings and constraints: Cytomegalovirus-associated status was assigned to fewer than 200 TCR beta chains. The majority of CMV-associated TCR beta chains were reported as apparently HLA-restricted in a later analysis. In vitro checks showed that a few CMV-associated chains really do target CMV antigens.

CDR1 is MNHGY and CDR2 is SAAAGT in the germline V gene. The V gene end was trimmed by 6 bases and the J gene end by 0 bases; junction bases not matched to a gene: 8. This CDR3 comprises 17 residues. Regarding this clone: Its target is unknown.

The PCR was carried out with 60 Vbeta primers and 13 Jbeta primers. The method was immunoSEQ multiplex PCR; TCRdb's version includes in-frame clones alone and lacks a portion of them. There are more than 110,000 clones in the sample; roughly 10% occur only once, and less than 2% lies in the top ten. This receptor was obtained from a man aged 45-65 years in good health and CMV-seronegative. The V and J genes are TRBV6-8 and TRBJ1-3, with 10 bases fitting TRBD1. The specimen was PBMCs. The CDR3 sequence: CASRQRGTGASGNTIYF. For the CDR3, the DNA is TGTGCCAGCAGACAGAGAGGGACAGGGGCCTCTGGAAACACCATATATTTT.